These 21 T cell receptor beta chains came from one sample sequenced in a study of CD8 T cells in ankylosing spondylitis. These receptors have no known antigen. Study outcomes and limitations: Seemingly distinctive of ankylosing spondylitis blood was a TCR beta motif formed by eight highly homologous variants.

TCRdb called the 5' RACE reads again in MiXCR, with one record for every CDR3 protein. Of 800,000 to 900,000 distinct CDR3 sequences in the sample, roughly 12% were seen once. Sequencing was carried out using blood, either unsorted or a sorted T cell fraction (not recorded which). These receptors were taken from a male donor with ankylosing spondylitis.

V and J are TRBV5-1 and TRBJ1-6; D not certain. Deletions cut 0 bases from V and 10 bases from J, with 11 bases between. The germline V gene has CDR1 SGHRS and CDR2 YFSETQ. CDR3 length equals 14 residues. CDR3 protein: CASSLDLTGSPLHF. Written as DNA, the CDR3 is TGCGCCAGCAGCTTGGACCTGACCGGCTCACCCCTCCACTTT.

This sequence joins TRBV6-5 and TRBJ1-4; 8 nucleotides agree with TRBD1. The CDR3 sequence is 14 residues long. The germline CDR1 and CDR2 sequences are MNHEY and SVGAGI. V lost 4 bases, J lost 8 bases, and 6 bases stayed unmatched. CDR3 residues: CASSSSGGEEKLFF. The CDR3 nucleotides are TGTGCCAGCAGTTCCTCAGGGGGCGAGGAAAAACTGTTTTTT.

This clonotype was seen only a few times. The DNA for the CDR3 is TGTGCCATCAGGGGGACAGAAGAGACCCAGTACTTC. This encodes CAIRGTEETQYF. The rearrangement joins TRBV10-3 to TRBJ2-5; 7 positions agree with TRBD1. This CDR3 comprises 12 residues. The germline CDR1 and CDR2 sequences are ENHRY and SYGVKD. V trimming: 6 bases; J trimming: 3 bases; junction bases outside the gene matches: 1.

This chain connects TRBV11-2 to TRBJ1-2; D remains ambiguous. CDR1 and CDR2 (germline): SGHAT, FQNNGV. The V end lost 3 bases, the J end lost 1 base, and 12 bases lay between the germline ends. CDR3 length: 15 amino acids. DNA of the CDR3: TGTGCCAGCAGCTTTGGTCCCGACCTTAACTATGGCTACACCTTC. Residues: CASSFGPDLNYGYTF.

This clonotype came up a few times. This chain joins TRBV20-1 and TRBJ2-5; D gene uncertain. The CDR3 has 11 residues. CDR1 and CDR2 (germline): DFQATT, SNEGSKA (reference sequence). Written as DNA, the CDR3 is TGCAGCGATCTAAGGATAGAGACCCAGTACTTC. It is translated as CSDLRIETQYF.

V usage is TRBV20-1 and J usage is TRBJ1-6; D is undetermined. CDR1 is DFQATT and CDR2 is SNEGSKA in the germline V gene (reference sequence). Deletions cut 3 bases from V and 10 bases from J, with 10 bases between. The CDR3 loop spans 12 amino acids. The CDR3 sequence: CSARSGVSPLHF. DNA of the CDR3: TGCAGTGCTAGGTCGGGCGTATCACCCCTCCACTTT.

This clonotype appeared a few times. The rearrangement joins TRBV2 to TRBJ2-7; perhaps TRBD1 as D (6 bases). This CDR3 is built from 14 residues. V lost 7 bases and J 7 bases, leaving 20 bases between the germline ends. Germline CDR1 and CDR2: SNHLY and FYNNEI. The DNA for the CDR3 is TGTGCCAGCACTCGGACAGCCCTCGCGTCGGAGCAGTACTTC. Its translation: CASTRTALASEQYF.

There are a few counts of this clonotype. A read error may be the cause here, since a much bigger clone is one base away. CDR3 sequence: CASSYPNTGELFF. Written as DNA, the CDR3 is TGTGCCAGCAGTTACCCGAACACCGGGGAGCTGTTTTTT. The J gene is TRBJ2-2, the V gene TRBV6-2 or TRBV6-3, with D uncertain. The CDR3 runs to 13 residues. From germline, CDR1 is MNHEY and CDR2 SVGEGT. V was clipped by 2 bases and J by 0 bases, with 1 base between them.

This clonotype has only a few counts. This chain's CDR3 is CSATLQGDYEQYF. CDR3 DNA: TGCAGTGCTACACTACAGGGAGACTACGAGCAGTACTTC. The chain recombines TRBV20-1 with TRBJ2-7; the D gene is possibly TRBD1 (6 bases). The CDR3 is made up of 13 amino acids. The germline CDR1 and CDR2 sequences are DFQATT and SNEGSKA (reference sequence). V shed 4 bases and J shed 3 bases, with 13 bases lying between them.

This clonotype appeared a few times. The chain employs TRBV5-1 and TRBJ2-7; 7 nucleotides align to TRBD1. The CDR3 loop spans 14 amino acids. The germline gives CDR1 SGHRS, CDR2 YFSETQ. The V segment lost 0 bases and the J segment 3 bases; nucleotides outside the gene matches: 3. CDR3 amino acids: CASSLARQGYEQYF. CDR3 in DNA: TGCGCCAGCAGCTTGGCGCGACAGGGCTACGAGCAGTACTTC.

In its sample, this clonotype was seen a few times. The chain links TRBV4-1 to TRBJ2-2, with TRBD2 identical over 10 bases. Per the germline V gene, CDR1 is MGHRA and CDR2 is YSYEKL. The CDR3 length is 16 residues. With V trimmed by 4 bases and J by 4 bases, 6 bases remained unmatched. CDR3 DNA: TGCGCCAGCAGCCCGCAGGGACTAGCGACCACCGGGGAGCTGTTTTTT. Translating it yields CASSPQGLATTGELFF.

V gene TRBV10-3 combines with J gene TRBJ1-4, with unresolved D. This CDR3 is built from 13 residues. V was trimmed by 4 bases and J by 7 bases, leaving 10 bases between them. The V gene's germline CDR1 is ENHRY and CDR2 SYGVKD. The CDR3 coding sequence is TGTGCCATCAGTGGCCCGGAGGGTGAAAAACTGTTTTTT. Translation: CAISGPEGEKLFF.

This clonotype was seen many times. This chain's CDR3 is CASSTSRLASYEQYF. In DNA, the CDR3 is TGTGCCAGCAGTACCTCCCGGCTAGCTTCTTACGAGCAGTACTTC. The rearrangement uses TRBV28 and TRBJ2-7, with a weak D call TRBD2 (5 bases). V dropped 5 bases and J dropped 4 bases, with 18 bases sitting between them. The germline V gene has CDR1 MDHEN and CDR2 SYDVKM. The CDR3 length is 15 residues.

The chain links TRBV6-5 to TRBJ1-1; D is unresolved. Trimming pared 4 bases from V and 5 bases from J, leaving 17 bases between. Per germline, CDR1 MNHEY and CDR2 SVGAGI. The CDR3 loop spans 15 amino acids. The CDR3 sequence is CASSFNRAIYTEAFF. The DNA of the CDR3 is TGTGCCAGCAGTTTTAACCGGGCCATCTATACTGAAGCTTTCTTT.

This clonotype showed up just a few times. The chain joins TRBV10-3 to TRBJ2-5, with D perhaps given as TRBD1 or TRBD2 (6 bases each). CDR1 ENHRY and CDR2 SYGVKD come from the germline V gene. The CDR3 has 15 amino acids. The V and J ends lost 5 bases and 4 bases respectively, with 17 bases between them. The CDR3 DNA is TGTGCCATCAGTCAGAGGGGGGCGGAGGGAGAGACCCAGTACTTC. Protein product: CAISQRGAEGETQYF.

This clonotype was picked up a small number of times. This rearrangement joins TRBV9 to TRBJ2-1; TRBD2 matches 9 bases. The V gene's germline CDR1 is SGDLS and CDR2 YYNGEE. V was clipped by 2 bases and J by 5 bases; unmatched bases: 5. This CDR3 comprises 15 residues. The CDR3 nucleotides are TGTGCCAGCAGCGTCCGTAGCGGGGGCAACAATGAGCAGTTCTTC. Translation gives CASSVRSGGNNEQFF.

CDR3 DNA sequence: TGTGCCAGCAGTTTGTCACCCCCCGGGGACTATAATTCACCCCTCCACTTT. Its protein is CASSLSPPGDYNSPLHF. V and J are TRBV12-3 or TRBV12-4 and TRBJ1-6; D uncertain. V shed 3 bases and J shed 3 bases, with 15 bases lying between them. The CDR3 extends over 17 amino acids.

This clonotype was seen only a few times. This chain joins TRBV24-1 and TRBJ2-3; D uncertain. The CDR3 length is 15 residues. CDR1 KGHDR and CDR2 SFDVKD come from the germline V gene. V lost 3 bases, J lost 6 bases, and 15 bases lay in between. CDR3: CATSDPVGPDDTQYF. CDR3 coding DNA: TGTGCCACCAGTGATCCGGTCGGCCCAGACGATACGCAGTATTTT.

V is TRBV2 and J is TRBJ2-3; unclear D gene. The CDR3 is 13 residues long. Germline V gene lookup returns CDR1 SNHLY and CDR2 FYNNEI. V shed 6 bases and J shed 4 bases, with 11 bases lying between them. Here the CDR3 DNA reads TGTGCCAGCAGGGAAAACGGTCCAGATACGCAGTATTTT. The encoded protein is CASRENGPDTQYF.

This clonotype was seen a few times. The gene calls are TRBV20-1 and TRBJ2-7; TRBD1 matches at 7 bases. CDR3 length: 14 residues. V trimming: 0 bases; J trimming: 9 bases; junction bases outside the gene matches: 11. Germline CDR1 DFQATT, CDR2 SNEGSKA (reference sequence). The CDR3 nucleotides read TGCAGTGCTAGAGAGCCCGGGACAAGGACAGGGCAGTACTTC. Translation: CSAREPGTRTGQYF.

This clonotype has a count of ten or more. The chain uses TRBV6-1 and TRBJ2-1; TRBD2 matches 7 bases. The CDR3 contains 15 residues. Germline V gene data show CDR1 as MNHNS and CDR2 as SASEGT. V was pared by 5 bases and J by 2 bases, with 6 bases of the junction left unmatched. The DNA of the CDR3 is TGTGCCAGCAGTAGCCTGGGGGGGGCCTACAATGAGCAGTTCTTC. Protein product: CASSSLGGAYNEQFF.